These 9 T cell receptor beta chains were all obtained from the same sample, sequenced in a study of T cells in Graves' hyperthyroidism and ophthalmopathy (dated by TCRdb to about 2019). The receptor library was made with multiplex PCR. The sequencer listed for this sample is Illumina HiSeq 2000. The TCR beta CDR3 regions were amplified from RNA transcripts. For the first round of RT-PCR on the TCR CDR3, the HTBI primer set was used together with the Qiagen OneStep RT-PCR kit. TCRdb itself trimmed the public reads at Q25 with fastp, ran MiXCR and retained productive beta chains. Duplicate CDR3 protein sequences are folded into a single record with the most common DNA and genes. In all, the sample holds under 800,000 distinct CDR3 sequences, and around 15% of those were seen once. In total, the top ten clones hold roughly 10% of the sample. Sequencing used blood. The receptors here all came from a woman between 18 and 29 years old with Graves' hyperthyroidism.

This clonotype has at least ten counts. V gene TRBV6-6 combines with J gene TRBJ2-7; TRBD1 matches 7 bases. CDR1 MNHNY and CDR2 SVGAGI come from the germline V gene (reference sequence). The V gene end was trimmed by 0 bases and the J gene end by 7 bases; junction bases not matched to a gene: 24. CDR3 length: 20 residues. DNA of the CDR3: TGTGCCAGCAGTTACTCGGTCCCCTACCGGGACAGCGGCACTATGGGTGAGCAGTACTTC. As protein: CASSYSVPYRDSGTMGEQYF.

This clonotype came up many times. The rearrangement uses TRBV20-1 and TRBJ2-3; no clear D. The germline V and J ends were trimmed by 0 bases and 4 bases, with 14 bases remaining between them. Germline values: CDR1 DFQATT, CDR2 SNEGSKA (reference sequence). This CDR3 is built from 15 residues. In DNA form, the CDR3 reads TGCAGTGCTAGAGATCGAAGAGGCGTCGCAGATACGCAGTATTTT. This codes for CSARDRRGVADTQYF.

This sequence joins TRBV10-1 and TRBJ2-1; weak D call: TRBD1 (5 bases). Germline V gene data show CDR1 as WNHNN and CDR2 as SYGVQD (reference sequence). The ends were cut back, 2 bases at V and 4 bases at J, with 12 bases in the middle. This CDR3 contains 15 residues. The CDR3 here is CASSERGQKYNEQFF. The CDR3 nucleotides read TGCGCCAGCAGTGAGAGAGGACAAAAATACAATGAGCAGTTCTTC.

This clonotype came up many times. This chain uses TRBV20-1 with TRBJ2-5; 13 bases fit TRBD2. Trimming at V came to 1 base and at J to 2 bases, leaving 4 bases not matched to a gene. Germline-derived CDR1 and CDR2 are DFQATT and SNEGSKA (reference sequence). The CDR3 is 16 amino acids. In nucleotides, the CDR3 is TGCAGTGCTAGAGGGGGACTAGCGGGACAGCAAGAGACCCAGTACTTC. Protein: CSARGGLAGQQETQYF.

The chain joins TRBV12-3 or TRBV12-4 to TRBJ2-3; the match to TRBD2 covers 12 bases. This CDR3 is built from 15 residues. V dropped 9 bases and J dropped 6; count of bases not matched to a gene: 10. The chain's CDR3 is CASRTSGGPPDTQYF. In DNA form, the CDR3 reads TGTGCCAGTCGTACTAGCGGGGGGCCACCCGATACGCAGTATTTT.

This clonotype has a handful of counts. The chain uses TRBV29-1 and TRBJ2-2; D ambiguous. The V end was cut by 4 bases, the J end by 7 bases, with 7 bases between. The CDR3 runs 11 residues. The V gene's germline CDR1 is SQVTM and CDR2 ANQGSEA. CDR3 DNA: TGCAGCGTTGGGGGTGTCGGGGAGCTGTTTTTT. As protein: CSVGGVGELFF.

The chain recombines TRBV27 with TRBJ2-7, with 8 positions matching TRBD1. The junction had 5 bases not matched to a gene; V was cut back by 5 bases and J by 2 bases. The V gene's germline CDR1 is MNHEY and CDR2 SMNVEV (reference sequence). The length of the CDR3 is 14 residues. CDR3 nucleotide sequence: TGTGCCAGCAGTGGAAGGACAGGGCCCTACGAGCAGTACTTC. This gives the protein CASSGRTGPYEQYF.

This clonotype was seen repeatedly, ten times or more. This chain joins TRBV7-2 and TRBJ2-5; D is undetermined. V lost 3 bases and J 2 bases, leaving 7 bases between the germline ends. CDR3 size: 13 residues. Germline CDR1 and CDR2: SGHTA and FQGNSA. The CDR3: CASSLRVQETQYF. CDR3 coding DNA: TGTGCCAGCAGCTTGCGTGTACAAGAGACCCAGTACTTC.

V and J are TRBV6-5 and TRBJ2-7, with 7 bases fitting TRBD2. CDR1 is MNHEY and CDR2 is SVGAGI in the germline V gene. The CDR3 contains 16 residues. V shed 6 bases, J shed 3 bases, and the junction held 14 bases outside the gene matches. The CDR3 here is CASSSTSAGLFYEQYF. CDR3 DNA: TGTGCCAGCAGCTCTACTAGCGCGGGTCTCTTCTACGAGCAGTACTTC.